What follows are 18 T cell receptor beta chains derived from one specimen sequenced in a study of human versus mouse CDR3 diversity and MHC coevolution. The method was immunoSEQ multiplex PCR; TCRdb's version includes in-frame clones alone and lacks a portion of them. The data contain 55,000 to 65,000 clones, around 94% of them singletons. Sequenced input: naive CD4+ T cells from blood. Documented subset: CD45RO-negative CD62L-positive naive CD4 T cells. Receptor source: a person between 60 and 69 years old in good health.

A single count supports this clone. The rearrangement uses TRBV5-1 and TRBJ2-7; no reliable D call. Germline lookup yields CDR1 SGHRS and CDR2 YFSETQ. CDR3 length: 13 amino acids. The germline V and J ends were trimmed by 0 bases and 2 bases, with 6 bases remaining between them. The CDR3 spells CASSLAQAYEQYF. In DNA form, the CDR3 reads TGCGCCAGCAGCTTGGCACAAGCCTACGAGCAGTACTTC.

The rearrangement uses TRBV5-1 and TRBJ2-3, with TRBD1 identical over 11 bases. The CDR3 is 15 amino acids. Looked up from germline, CDR1 is SGHRS and CDR2 is YFSETQ. The junction had 2 bases not matched to a gene; V was cut back by 4 bases and J by 1 base. Here the CDR3 reads CASSQGQGGTDTQYF. Here the CDR3 DNA reads TGCGCCAGCAGCCAGGGACAGGGGGGCACAGATACGCAGTATTTT. The full variable domain, rest sourced from reference TRBV5-1 and TRBJ2-3, is KAGVTQTPRYLIKTRGQQVTLSCSPISGHRSVSWYQQTPGQGLQFLFEYFSETQRNKGNFPGRFSGRQFSNSRSEMNVSTLELGDSALYLCASSQGQGGTDTQYFGPGTRLTVL.

This clone was observed a few times. The chain recombines TRBV1 with TRBJ1-3. TRBV1 constitutes a pseudogene. CDR3 length: 14 residues. As DNA, the CDR3 is TGCACCAGCAGCCTCAGCGTCTCTGGAAACACCATATATTTT. Amino acid sequence: CTSSLSVSGNTIYF.

V gene TRBV10-1 combines with J gene TRBJ2-7; TRBD2 matches 7 bases. CDR1 WNHNN and CDR2 SYGVQD come from the germline V gene (reference sequence). The V gene end was trimmed by 5 bases and the J gene end by 2 bases; junction bases not matched to a gene: 3. The CDR3 sequence is 13 residues long. CDR3 sequence reads: CASSSSGAYEQYF. In nucleotides, the CDR3 is TGCGCCAGCAGTTCTAGCGGAGCCTACGAGCAGTACTTC.

V usage is TRBV6-4 and J usage is TRBJ2-5; the match to TRBD2 covers 11 bases. V trimming: 7 bases; J trimming: 4 bases; junction bases outside the gene matches: 11. CDR3 length equals 16 residues. Per germline, CDR1 MRHNA and CDR2 SNTAGT. The CDR3 is CASNTPLAGVAETQYF. As DNA, the CDR3 is TGTGCCAGCAACACACCACTAGCGGGAGTGGCAGAGACCCAGTACTTC.

This chain uses TRBV6-5 with TRBJ2-7; TRBD2 is a possible D gene (6 bases). Germline assignment: CDR1 MNHEY and CDR2 SVGAGI. V shed 7 bases and J shed 7 bases, with 20 bases lying between them. This CDR3 region has 14 residues. CDR3 amino acids: CASNPAGGTREQYF. CDR3 DNA sequence: TGTGCCAGCAACCCTGCCGGGGGTACAAGGGAGCAGTACTTC.

The chain carries TRBV12-5 and TRBJ2-5; a possible D gene is TRBD1 (7 bases). Germline V gives CDR1 LGHNT, CDR2 FRNRAP. V dropped 4 bases and J dropped 1 base, with 10 bases sitting between them. The CDR3 has 14 amino acids. CDR3 in DNA: TGTGCTAGTGGTTGGGGGGACAGCCAAGAGACCCAGTACTTC. Amino acids: CASGWGDSQETQYF. The variable domain in full, completed from reference TRBV12-5 and TRBJ2-5, reads DARVTQTPRHKVTEMGQEVTMRCQPILGHNTVFWYRQTMMQGLELLAYFRNRAPLDDSGMPKDRFSAEMPDATLATLKIQPSEPRDSAVYFCASGWGDSQETQYFGPGTRLLVL.

J is TRBJ2-7 and V is TRBV5-6, with 8 bases fitting TRBD2. V shed 4 bases, J shed 2 bases, and the junction held 5 bases outside the gene matches. The CDR3 is 14 residues long. Germline V gene lookup returns CDR1 SGHDT and CDR2 YYEEEE. For the CDR3, the DNA is TGTGCCAGCAGCCCCGGGGGGGCACCCTACGAGCAGTACTTC. Its translation is CASSPGGAPYEQYF.

The rearrangement uses TRBV23-1 and TRBJ1-5; the match to TRBD1 covers 11 bases. TRBV23-1 is annotated as an ORF whose role is uncertain. The CDR3 contains 17 residues. The junction had 9 bases not matched to a gene; V was cut back by 6 bases and J by 2 bases. The CDR3 DNA reads TGCGCCAGCAGCCCGGGACAGGGGGTTTTTGGCAATCAGCCCCAGCATTTT. Translating it yields CASSPGQGVFGNQPQHF.

The chain couples TRBV11-2 to TRBJ2-3, with 9 bases matching TRBD2. Germline CDR1 SGHAT, CDR2 FQNNGV. The V gene end was trimmed by 1 base and the J gene end by 1 base; junction bases not matched to a gene: 9. This CDR3 contains 18 residues. The CDR3 nucleotides read TGTGCCAGCAGCTTAGTCCCGAGCGGGAGGATGGGCACAGATACGCAGTATTTT. This gives the protein CASSLVPSGRMGTDTQYF.

CDR3 loop: CASSPTGRGTGELFF. The CDR3, as DNA: TGCGCCAGCAGTCCCACCGGGAGGGGAACCGGGGAGCTGTTTTTT. The chain has TRBV5-1 and TRBJ2-2; 8 bases agree with TRBD2. CDR3 size: 15 residues. From germline, CDR1 is SGHRS and CDR2 YFSETQ. Germline trimming cut 5 bases from V and 5 bases from J; bases unmatched to any gene: 8.

This rearrangement joins TRBV5-6 to TRBJ1-1; 8 bases match TRBD1. CDR3 length: 13 residues. Trimming at V came to 6 bases and at J to 4 bases, leaving 5 bases not matched to a gene. The germline V gene encodes CDR1 SGHDT and CDR2 YYEEEE. This chain's CDR3 is CASKNRGGTEAFF. The CDR3 nucleotides read TGTGCCAGCAAGAACAGGGGGGGCACTGAAGCTTTCTTT.

This clone appeared once. The chain uses TRBV5-1 and TRBJ2-1, with a possible D match to TRBD2 (6 bases). Trimming cost V 0 bases and J 2 bases, with 15 bases left between them. The germline CDR1 and CDR2 sequences are SGHRS and YFSETQ. The CDR3 spans 17 residues. In DNA form, the CDR3 reads TGCGCCAGCAGCTTGGCCTTGGCAGGGAGGACCTACAATGAGCAGTTCTTC. It translates to CASSLALAGRTYNEQFF. Complete variable domain (other parts from reference TRBV5-1 and TRBJ2-1): KAGVTQTPRYLIKTRGQQVTLSCSPISGHRSVSWYQQTPGQGLQFLFEYFSETQRNKGNFPGRFSGRQFSNSRSEMNVSTLELGDSALYLCASSLALAGRTYNEQFFGPGTRLTVL.

This clone was recorded only once. The V gene is TRBV28, the J gene TRBJ2-6, with D unclear. The CDR3 loop spans 15 amino acids. The V and J ends lost 5 bases and 1 base respectively, with 9 bases between them. Germline V CDR1 and CDR2: MDHEN, SYDVKM. Written as DNA, the CDR3 is TGTGCCAGCAGTCCAGGCCGTTCTGGGGCCAACGTCCTGACTTTC. The encoded protein is CASSPGRSGANVLTF.

For the CDR3, the DNA is TGTGCCAGCAGCCTGCTAGGAGTTGGCGTCCGGGTTGAAAAACTGTTTTTT. It specifies CASSLLGVGVRVEKLFF. The gene calls are TRBV5-6 and TRBJ1-4, with unresolved D. From germline, CDR1 is SGHDT and CDR2 YYEEEE. V shed 4 bases and J shed 7 bases, with 23 bases lying between them. This CDR3 spans 17 amino acids.

This clone is a singleton in its sample. The V gene is TRBV5-1, the J gene TRBJ1-5, with 7 nucleotides matching TRBD1. The CDR3 totals 15 residues. Germline V gives CDR1 SGHRS, CDR2 YFSETQ. V lost 2 bases, J lost 0 bases, and 2 bases stayed unmatched. CDR3 loop: CASSFTGDSNQPQHF. The CDR3 DNA sequence: TGCGCCAGCAGCTTCACAGGGGATAGCAATCAGCCCCAGCATTTT.

This rearrangement joins TRBV29-1 to TRBJ1-1; D may be TRBD1 (6 bases). Trimming removed 4 bases from V and 1 base from J, with 10 bases in between. The germline V gene encodes CDR1 SQVTM and CDR2 ANQGSEA. The CDR3 contains 13 residues. CDR3 region: CSVAQGKNTEAFF. CDR3 nucleotides: TGCAGCGTTGCCCAGGGGAAGAACACTGAAGCTTTCTTT.

The CDR3 DNA reads TGCAGCGCGGGGCGGCGGGGACGGGCGAACACCGGGGAGCTGTTTTTT. Protein product: CSAGRRGRANTGELFF. The rearrangement joins TRBV29-1 to TRBJ2-2, with a possible D match to TRBD2 (6 bases). The V end lost 7 bases, the J end lost 0 bases, and 18 bases lay between the germline ends. Looked up from germline, CDR1 is SQVTM and CDR2 is ANQGSEA. This CDR3 comprises 16 residues.